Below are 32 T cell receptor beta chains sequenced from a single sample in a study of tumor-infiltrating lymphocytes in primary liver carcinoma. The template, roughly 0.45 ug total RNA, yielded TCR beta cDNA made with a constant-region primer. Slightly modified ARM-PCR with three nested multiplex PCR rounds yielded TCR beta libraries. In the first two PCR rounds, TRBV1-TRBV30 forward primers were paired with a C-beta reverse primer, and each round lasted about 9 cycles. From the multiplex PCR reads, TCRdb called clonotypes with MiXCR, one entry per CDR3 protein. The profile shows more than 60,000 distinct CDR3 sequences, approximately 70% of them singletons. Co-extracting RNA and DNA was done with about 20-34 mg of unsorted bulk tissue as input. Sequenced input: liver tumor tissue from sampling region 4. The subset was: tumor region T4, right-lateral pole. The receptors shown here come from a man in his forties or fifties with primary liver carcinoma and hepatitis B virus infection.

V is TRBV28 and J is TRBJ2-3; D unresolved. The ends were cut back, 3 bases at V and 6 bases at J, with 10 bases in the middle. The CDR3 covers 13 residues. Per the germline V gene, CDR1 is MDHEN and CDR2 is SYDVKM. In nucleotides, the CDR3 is TGTGCCAGCAGTTTTGGGGTGGTGGATACGCAGTATTTT. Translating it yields CASSFGVVDTQYF.

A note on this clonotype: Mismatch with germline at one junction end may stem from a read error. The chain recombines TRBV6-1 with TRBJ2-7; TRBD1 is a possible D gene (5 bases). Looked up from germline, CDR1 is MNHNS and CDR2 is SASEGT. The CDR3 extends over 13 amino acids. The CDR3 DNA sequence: TGCGTCAGCAGTTACTCGAGGCAGGGCGAGCAGTACTTC. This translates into CVSSYSRQGEQYF.

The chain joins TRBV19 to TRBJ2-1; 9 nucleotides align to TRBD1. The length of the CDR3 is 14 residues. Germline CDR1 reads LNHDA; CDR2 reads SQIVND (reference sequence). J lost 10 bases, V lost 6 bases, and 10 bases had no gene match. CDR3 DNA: TGTGCCAGTAGACCCTCCTTCGACAGGGGGGAGCAGTTCTTC. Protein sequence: CASRPSFDRGEQFF.

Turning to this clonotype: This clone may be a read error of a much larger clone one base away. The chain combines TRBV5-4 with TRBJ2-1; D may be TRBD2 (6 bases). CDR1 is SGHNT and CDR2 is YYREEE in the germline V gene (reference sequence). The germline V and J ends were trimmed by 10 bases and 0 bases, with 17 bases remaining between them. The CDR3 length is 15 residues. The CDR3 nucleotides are TGTGCCGGCCGTAAAGGGCGGGGCTCCTACAATGAGCAGTTCTTC. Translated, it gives CAGRKGRGSYNEQFF. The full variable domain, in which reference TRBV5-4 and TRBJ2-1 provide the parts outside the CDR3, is ETGVTQSPTHLIKTRGQQVTLRCSSQSGHNTVSWYQQALGQGPQFIFQYYREEENGRGNFPPRFSGLQFPNYSSELNVNALELDDSALYLCAGRKGRGSYNEQFFGPGTRLTVL.

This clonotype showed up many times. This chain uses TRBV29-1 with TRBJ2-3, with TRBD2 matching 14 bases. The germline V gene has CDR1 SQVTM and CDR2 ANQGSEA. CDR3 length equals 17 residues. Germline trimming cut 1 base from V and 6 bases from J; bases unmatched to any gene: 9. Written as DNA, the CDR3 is TGCAGCGTTGAAGGGGGGACTAGCGGGAGAACTGTGGATACGCAGTATTTT. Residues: CSVEGGTSGRTVDTQYF.

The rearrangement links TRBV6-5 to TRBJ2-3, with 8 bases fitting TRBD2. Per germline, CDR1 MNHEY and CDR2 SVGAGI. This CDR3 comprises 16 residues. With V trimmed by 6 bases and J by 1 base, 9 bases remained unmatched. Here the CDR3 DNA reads TGTGCCAGCAGCTCGGGAGGGCCCTATGGCACAGATACGCAGTATTTT. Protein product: CASSSGGPYGTDTQYF.

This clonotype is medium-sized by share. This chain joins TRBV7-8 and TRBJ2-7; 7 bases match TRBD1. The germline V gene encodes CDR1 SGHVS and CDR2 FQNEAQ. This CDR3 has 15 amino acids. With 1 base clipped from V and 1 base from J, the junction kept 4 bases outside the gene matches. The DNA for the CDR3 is TGTGCCAGCAGCTTAGAGGGACAGCTATCCTACGAGCAGTACTTC. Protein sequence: CASSLEGQLSYEQYF.

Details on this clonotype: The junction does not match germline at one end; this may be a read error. In nucleotides, the CDR3 is TGTGCCAGCAGCTTTGAAGGGAACTATGGCTACAACTTC. Encoded protein: CASSFEGNYGYNF. V and J are TRBV11-2 and TRBJ1-2; unclear D gene. The CDR3 consists of 13 residues. Germline CDR1 SGHAT, CDR2 FQNNGV.

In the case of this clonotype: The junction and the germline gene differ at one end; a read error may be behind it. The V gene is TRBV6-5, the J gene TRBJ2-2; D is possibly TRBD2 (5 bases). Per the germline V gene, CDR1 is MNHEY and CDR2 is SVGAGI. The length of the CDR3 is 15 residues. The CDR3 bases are TGTGTCAGCAGTTACGCAATGGACGGCACCGGGGAGCAGTTTTTT. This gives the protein CVSSYAMDGTGEQFF.

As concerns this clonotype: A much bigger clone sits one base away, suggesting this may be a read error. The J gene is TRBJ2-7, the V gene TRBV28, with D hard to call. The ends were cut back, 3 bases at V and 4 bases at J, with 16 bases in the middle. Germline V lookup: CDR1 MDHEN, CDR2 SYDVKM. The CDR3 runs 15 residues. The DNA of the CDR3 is TGTGCCAGCAGTTTCCTTACGGCCCCACTTTACGAGCAGTACTTC. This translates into CASSFLTAPLYEQYF.

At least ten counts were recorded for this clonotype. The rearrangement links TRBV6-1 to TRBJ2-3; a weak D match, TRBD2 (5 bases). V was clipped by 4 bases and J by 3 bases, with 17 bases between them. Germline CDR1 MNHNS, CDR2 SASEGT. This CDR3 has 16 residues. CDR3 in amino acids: CASSVLAREGTDTQYF. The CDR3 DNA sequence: TGTGCCAGCAGTGTATTGGCTAGAGAGGGTACAGATACGCAGTATTTT.

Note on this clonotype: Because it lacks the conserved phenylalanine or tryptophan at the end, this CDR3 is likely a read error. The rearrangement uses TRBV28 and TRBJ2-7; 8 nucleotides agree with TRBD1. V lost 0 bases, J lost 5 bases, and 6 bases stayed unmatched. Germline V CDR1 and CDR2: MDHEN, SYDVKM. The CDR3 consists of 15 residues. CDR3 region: CASSLWQTGDDEQYL. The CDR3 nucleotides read TGTGCCAGCAGTTTATGGCAGACAGGGGACGACGAGCAGTACCTC.

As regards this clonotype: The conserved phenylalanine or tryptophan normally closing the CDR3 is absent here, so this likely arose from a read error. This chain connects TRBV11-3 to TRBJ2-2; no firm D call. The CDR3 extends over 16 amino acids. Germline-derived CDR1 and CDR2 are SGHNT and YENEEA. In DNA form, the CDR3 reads TGTGTCAGCAACTTAGGGCGGTCGTGGGACACCGGGGAGCTGTTTTTA. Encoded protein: CVSNLGRSWDTGELFL.

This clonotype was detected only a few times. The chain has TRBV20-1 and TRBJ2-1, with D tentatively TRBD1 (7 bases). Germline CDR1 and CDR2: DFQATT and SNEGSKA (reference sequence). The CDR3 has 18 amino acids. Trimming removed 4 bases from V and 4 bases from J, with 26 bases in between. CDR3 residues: CSATTIGGGQGLYNEQFF. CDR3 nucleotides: TGCAGTGCTACCACTATAGGAGGGGGCCAGGGGTTGTACAATGAGCAGTTCTTC.

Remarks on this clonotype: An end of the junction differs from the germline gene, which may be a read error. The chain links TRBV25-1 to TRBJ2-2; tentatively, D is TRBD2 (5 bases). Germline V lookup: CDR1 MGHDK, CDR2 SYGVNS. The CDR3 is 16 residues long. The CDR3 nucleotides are TGTGCCAGCAGTGACTTGGACGGAGCGAACACCGGGGAGCTGTTTTTC. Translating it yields CASSDLDGANTGELFF.

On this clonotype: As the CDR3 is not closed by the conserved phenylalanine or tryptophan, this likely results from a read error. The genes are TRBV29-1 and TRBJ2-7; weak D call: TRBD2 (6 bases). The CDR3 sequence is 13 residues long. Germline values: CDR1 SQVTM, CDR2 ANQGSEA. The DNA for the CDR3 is TGCACCGTTGGACGGGGGAATGTTTACGAGCAGTACCTC. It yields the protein CTVGRGNVYEQYL.

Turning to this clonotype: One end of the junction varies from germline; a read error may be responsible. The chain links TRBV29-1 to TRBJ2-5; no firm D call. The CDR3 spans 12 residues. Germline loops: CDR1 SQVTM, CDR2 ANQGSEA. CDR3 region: CSVDGLQVTQYF. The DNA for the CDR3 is TGCAGCGTTGACGGGCTCCAAGTGACCCAGTACTTC. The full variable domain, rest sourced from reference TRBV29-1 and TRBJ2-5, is SAVISQKPSRDICQRGTSLTIQCQVDSQVTMMFWYRQQPGQSLTLIATANQGSEATYESGFVIDKFPISRPNLTFSTLTVSNMSPEDSSIYLCSVDGLQVTQYFGPGTRLLVL.

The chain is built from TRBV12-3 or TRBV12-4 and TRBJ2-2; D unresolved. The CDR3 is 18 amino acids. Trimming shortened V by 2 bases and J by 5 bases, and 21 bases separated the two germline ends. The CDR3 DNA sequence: TGTGCCAGCAGTTTACTCTCGGCCAGTGTTCTGATGACCGGGGAGCTGTTTTTT. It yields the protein CASSLLSASVLMTGELFF.

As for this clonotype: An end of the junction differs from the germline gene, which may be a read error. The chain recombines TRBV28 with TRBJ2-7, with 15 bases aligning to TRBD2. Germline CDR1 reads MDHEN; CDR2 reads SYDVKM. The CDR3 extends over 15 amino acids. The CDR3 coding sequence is TGTGCCAGCTTCACCGGGACTAGCGGGAGGTACGAACAGTACTTC. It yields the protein CASFTGTSGRYEQYF.

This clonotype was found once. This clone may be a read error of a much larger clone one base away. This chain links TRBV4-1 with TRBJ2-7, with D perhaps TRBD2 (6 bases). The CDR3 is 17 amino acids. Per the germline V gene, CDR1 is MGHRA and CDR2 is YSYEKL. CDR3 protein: CTSSQLGETSRSYEQYF. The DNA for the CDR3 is TGCACCAGCAGCCAGCTGGGAGAAACTAGCAGGAGCTACGAGCAGTACTTC.

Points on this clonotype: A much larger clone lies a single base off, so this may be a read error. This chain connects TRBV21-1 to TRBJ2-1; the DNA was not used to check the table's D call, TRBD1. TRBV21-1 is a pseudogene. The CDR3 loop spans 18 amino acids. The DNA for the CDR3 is TGTGCCAGCGGCAAAGGAGGAGCCCGGGACCGTCACTACAATGAGCAGTTCTTC. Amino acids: CASGKGGARDRHYNEQFF.

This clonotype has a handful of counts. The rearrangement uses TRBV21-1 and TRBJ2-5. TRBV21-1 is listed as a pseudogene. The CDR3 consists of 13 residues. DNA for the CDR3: TGCGCCAGCAGCAAAAATAACGAAGAGACCCAGTACTTC. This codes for CASSKNNEETQYF.

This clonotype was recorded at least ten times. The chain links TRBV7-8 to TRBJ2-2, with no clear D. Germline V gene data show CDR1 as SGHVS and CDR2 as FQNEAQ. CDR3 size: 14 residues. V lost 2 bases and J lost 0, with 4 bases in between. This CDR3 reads CASSLLANTGELFF. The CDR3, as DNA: TGTGCCAGCAGCTTACTAGCGAACACCGGGGAGCTGTTTTTT.

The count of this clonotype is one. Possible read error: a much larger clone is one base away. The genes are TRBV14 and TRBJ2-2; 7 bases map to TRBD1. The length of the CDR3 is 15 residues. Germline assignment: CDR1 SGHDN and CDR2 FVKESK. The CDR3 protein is CAGSTTGASAGELFF. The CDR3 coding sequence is TGTGCCGGCAGCACCACAGGGGCTTCGGCCGGGGAGCTGTTTTTT.

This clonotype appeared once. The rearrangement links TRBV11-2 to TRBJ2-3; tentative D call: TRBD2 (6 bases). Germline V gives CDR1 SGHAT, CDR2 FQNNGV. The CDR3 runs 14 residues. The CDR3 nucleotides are TGTGTCGGAGGGGCACGGGAGCCCGCAGTTACTCAGTATTTT. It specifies CVGGAREPAVTQYF.

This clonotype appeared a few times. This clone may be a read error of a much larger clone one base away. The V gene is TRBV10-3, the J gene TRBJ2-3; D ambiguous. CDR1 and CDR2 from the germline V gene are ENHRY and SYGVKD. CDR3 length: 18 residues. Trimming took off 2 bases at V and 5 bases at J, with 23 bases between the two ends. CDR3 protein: CAISEPIVETISGDTQYF. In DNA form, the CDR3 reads TGTGCCATCAGTGAGCCCATCGTCGAGACCATAAGTGGAGATACGCAGTATTTT.

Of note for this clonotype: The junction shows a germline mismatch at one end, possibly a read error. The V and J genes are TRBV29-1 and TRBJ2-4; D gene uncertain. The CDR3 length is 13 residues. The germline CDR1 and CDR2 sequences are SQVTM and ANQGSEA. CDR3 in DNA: TGCAGCGTTGTCCCGCAGGCTAAAAACAATCAGTACTTC. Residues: CSVVPQAKNNQYF.

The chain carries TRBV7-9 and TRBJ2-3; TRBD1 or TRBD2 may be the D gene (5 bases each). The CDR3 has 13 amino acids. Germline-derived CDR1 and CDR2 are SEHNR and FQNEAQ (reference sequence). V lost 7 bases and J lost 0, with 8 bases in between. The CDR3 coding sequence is TGTGCCAGCACCGGGGACAGCACAGATACGCAGTATTTT. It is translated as CASTGDSTDTQYF.

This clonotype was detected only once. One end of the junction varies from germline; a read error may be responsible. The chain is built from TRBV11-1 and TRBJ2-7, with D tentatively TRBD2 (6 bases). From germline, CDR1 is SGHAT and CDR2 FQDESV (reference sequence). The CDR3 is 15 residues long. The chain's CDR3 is CAGSLGGAISYERYF. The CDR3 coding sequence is TGTGCCGGCAGTCTTGGAGGGGCCATCAGCTACGAGCGATACTTC.

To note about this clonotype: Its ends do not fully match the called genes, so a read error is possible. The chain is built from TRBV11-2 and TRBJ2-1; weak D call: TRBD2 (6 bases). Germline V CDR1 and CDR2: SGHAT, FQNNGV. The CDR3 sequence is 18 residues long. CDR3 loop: CTSSFDPRRTGSYNGQFF. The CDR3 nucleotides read TGTACAAGCAGCTTTGACCCTAGGAGGACCGGGAGTTACAATGGGCAGTTCTTC.

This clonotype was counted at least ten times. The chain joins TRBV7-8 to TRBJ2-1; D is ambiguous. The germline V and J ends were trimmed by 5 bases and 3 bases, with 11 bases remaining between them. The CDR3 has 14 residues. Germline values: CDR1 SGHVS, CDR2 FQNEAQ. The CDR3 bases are TGTGCCAGCAGCCGGGCTGTGAACTACAATGAGCAGTTCTTC. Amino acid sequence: CASSRAVNYNEQFF. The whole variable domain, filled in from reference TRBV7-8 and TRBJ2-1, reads GAGVSQSPRYKVAKRGQDVALRCDPISGHVSLFWYQQALGQGPEFLTYFQNEAQLDKSGLPSDRFFAERPEGSVSTLKIQRTQQEDSAVYLCASSRAVNYNEQFFGPGTRLTVL.

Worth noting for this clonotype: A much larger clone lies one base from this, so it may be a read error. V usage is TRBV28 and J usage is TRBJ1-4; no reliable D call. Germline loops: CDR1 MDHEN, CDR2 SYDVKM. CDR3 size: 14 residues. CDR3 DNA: TGTGCCAGCACTTTATCACAGCTAAATGAAAAACTGTTTTTT. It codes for CASTLSQLNEKLFF.